This T cell receptor beta chain appears in the sequencing data of a study of blood T cell repertoires in COVID-19. Overall study: COVID-19 samples, acute and convalescent, were from the United States, Italy and Spain. Sources were T cells, B-cell-depleted T cells, or PBMCs; the material itself was cDNA or gDNA.

Unmatched junction bases numbered 2, after V lost 0 bases and J lost 10 bases. The CDR3 consists of 13 residues. CDR1 is SGDLS, CDR2 YYNGEE, per germline. Authors' data handling: Amplifying reference gene primers gave estimates of nucleated cell counts. Sequenced by immunoSEQ multiplex PCR; TCRdb stores in-frame clones only, minus some. That table furnishes V, J and clone size, whereas the DNA furnished D and trimming. The data show 150,000 to 200,000 clones, 90% seen once. This sequence joins TRBV9 and TRBJ2-1, with 9 bases identical to TRBD2. The TCR sequence derives from a man aged 45 to 65 with acute or convalescent COVID-19. The sequencing sample was made of peripheral blood. CDR3 amino acids: CASSVELAGEQFF. The DNA of the CDR3 is TGTGCCAGCAGCGTAGAGCTAGCGGGGGAGCAGTTCTTC.